The T cell receptor (beta chain) under discussion was sequenced for a study of cytomegalovirus exposure and HLA in healthy donors (dated 2017 in TCRdb). Broadly, across the study: An earlier analysis of about 530 of the donors reported about 280 Gb of sequence data and approximately 120 million unique TCR beta sequences obtained from roughly 180 million T cells. An early release covering 550 to 650 HLA-typed donors comprised 250 to 350 gigabases of sequencing data and approximately 85 million unique TCR sequences. Of the approximately 400 genotyped donors, about 84% fell in the genetic ancestry cluster associated with self-reported Caucasian donors. The study was designed to test whether signatures of past pathogen exposure could be identified by cataloging public T cell receptors. The study profiled the T cell repertoires of 500 to 800 subjects by immunosequencing and related them to cytomegalovirus serostatus. In addition to the first cohort of approximately 670 subjects, a separate validation cohort of under 150 different subjects was used. To predict cytomegalovirus infection status, the study combined high-throughput TCR immunosequencing, statistical association of individual TCRs with disease status, and machine learning. To study patterns of TCR occurrence, a later analysis re-analyzed previously published TCR beta repertoires from 666 donors and added high-resolution HLA genotyping. In the later analysis, no new phenotypic data were used to find candidate immune exposures; instead, reliance was placed on TCR beta sequences and their occurrence across donors. An earlier analysis of some 500 of the donors used high-throughput TCR beta sequencing to judge whether each TCR beta V gene segment behaved as functional or pseudogenic. Donor age, sex, ethnicity and CMV serostatus were compiled alongside the repertoire data. Genome-wide SNP genotypes for about 60% of the roughly 700 donors were used in a later genetic analysis, which treated that subset as a discovery cohort. Every discovery cohort repertoire had been produced on one sequencing platform. HLA typing included class I and class II loci at four-digit resolution. Typing coverage differed by locus: A, B, C, DRB1 and DQB1 were typed in about 620-640 donors, DQA1 in approximately 520, DPA1 in nearly 610, and DPB1 in 450 to 490. Roughly 5 DR-DQ haplotypes were treated as single units for association and clustering because of strong linkage in the cohort. Among under 450 genotyped donors of the cohort, an average of around 240,000 unique TCR beta nucleotide sequences were sequenced per donor, roughly a sixth of them non-productive.

Receptor amplification or capture employed the immunoSEQ multiplex PCR assay. A mixture of 60 forward primers for TCR Vbeta segments and 13 reverse primers for TCR Jbeta segments was used in the multiplex PCR. The CDR3 region of rearranged TCR beta genes was amplified from genomic DNA with a multiplex PCR assay. The Illumina HiSeq System was used to sequence the amplified TCR beta libraries as 87-base-pair reads. The authors' pipeline ran thus. A later analysis tallied approximately 87 million unique TCR beta chains across the 666 repertoires, and 10 million to 11 million of those chains were shared by two or more donors. To remove PCR and sequencing errors, raw reads were error-corrected and collapsed into unique sequences using a nearest-neighbor algorithm that merged closely related sequences. CDR3 sequences were aligned to IMGT reference sequences to assign V, D and J gene segments. Each retained sequence needed at least a six-nucleotide match to both a V gene segment and a J gene segment. Rearrangements were called productive when the CDR3 lacked stop codons and stayed in frame with V and J; all others were non-productive. Following IMGT convention, CDR3 was defined as the stretch from the second conserved V-encoded cysteine up to the conserved J-encoded phenylalanine. Sequences without an unambiguous match to a single V gene segment were excluded from the earlier analysis of about 630 of the donors. An earlier analysis of 587 of the donors called V segments functional above 56.7% productive rearrangements and segregating when the between-donor standard deviation exceeded 5%. A statistical classification framework was built for diagnosing cytomegalovirus status from the catalog of TCR beta chain sequences. V and J gene assignment, in a later analysis, came from comparing TCR nucleotide sequences with IMGT/GENE-DB human TR gene sequences. The TCRdist pipeline was used in a later analysis to assign CDR3 sequences and most-parsimonious VDJ recombination scenarios. In a later analysis, every TCR beta chain was defined by the combination of its CDR3 amino acid sequence and its V-gene family, and reads without a unique V-gene family were dropped. As a way to deal with suspected cross-contamination and a sequencing artifact, a later analysis dropped more than 500 nucleotide sequences that were highly shared and had low generation probability. In a later analysis, a clonal expansion index was calculated for each public chain from normalized within-repertoire ranks of inferred template counts. In a later analysis, generation probabilities were computed with a VDJ recombination model fitted to out-of-frame rearrangements, and the resulting probabilities were checked against IGoR. In a later analysis, TCR-TCR, TCR-HLA and TCR-CMV co-occurrence was scored with hypergeometric tests, and a repertoire-size bias correction was applied to TCR pairs. To estimate false discovery rates, a later analysis permuted the HLA or CMV assignments 20 times. In a later analysis, co-occurring TCRs were grouped using DBSCAN, with TCRdist sequence similarity added in when clustering inside HLA-allele-positive subsets. Repertoires with fewer than 30,000 or more than 120,000 public chains, plus five repertoires with anomalous nucleotide sharing, were excluded from co-occurrence clustering. Held by TCRdb, this immuneACCESS table contains in-frame sequences only and omits some clones. Under half of the omission traces to an unresolved V gene where checked; the cause of the rest is unknown. Clone size and V and J calls were adopted from that table, with D and trimming inferred from the DNA. Counted in this sample were approximately 140,000 clones; roughly 83% of them appeared once. Of the sample, under 4% is held by the ten largest clones.

Here V drops 1 base and J drops 8 bases, and the junction holds 16 bases not matched to any gene. The CDR3, cysteine through phenylalanine, is 17 amino acids long. Only the CDR3 portion is preserved as DNA: 51 bases, with reading frame beginning at the first base. The germline V gene (reference sequence) specifies SGHNT as CDR1 and YYREEE as CDR2. The research as a whole found: Specific HLA alleles were associated with roughly 17,000 TCR beta sequences at a false discovery rate of 0.05 in a later analysis. The study listed 164 TCR beta chains as associated with cytomegalovirus. The only immune exposure information available for the cohort was CMV serostatus. In this cohort, only TCR beta chains were sequenced, and detectable features were limited by the absence of alpha or paired-chain data. Linkage disequilibrium might explain the correlated functional status among segregating V segments, but an unknown experimental factor could not be ruled out. The authors suggested that the approach could potentially be generalized to other disease states and immunological phenotypes. Several of the top co-occurrence clusters appeared to be linked to parvovirus B19, influenza, CMV and Epstein-Barr virus, according to a later analysis. Sequencing depth was assumed to be roughly uniform across donors in the presence/absence analyses, though that assumption may not hold. Because counts were too low, seventeen rarely observed V segments, including chromosome 9 orphons, were left out of the earlier analysis of about 620 of the donors. A later genetic analysis reported fewer N-insertions in productive TCRs among donors in an Asian-associated ancestry cluster than the roughly 690-donor mean. A cluster of highly shared sequence variants was judged likely to be a technical artifact of the sequencing pipeline. A further reported finding was that TCR beta sequences accurately predicted the HLA-A and HLA-B alleles for most subjects in the first cohort. Most TCR sequences were seen in very few donors, while some public TCRs were found in many individuals. In an earlier analysis of 587 of the donors, most TCR beta V segments appeared in productive rearrangements about 87% or about 30% of the time, broadly matching IMGT annotations. Because the 87-base-pair reads could not distinguish some IMGT-functional V segments, including TRBV6-2 and TRBV6-3, those segments were excluded. When HLA alleles, especially DR and DQ, strongly co-occurred, TCR associations were difficult to assign to individual alleles. In a later analysis, the rate of TCR association differed among HLA loci, with DRB1 alleles having the most associated TCRs and HLA-C alleles having the fewest. HLA typing was unavailable for some donors at each locus, so association tests used only the typed subset. Compared with equally common non-associated chains, HLA-associated TCR beta chains in a later analysis were more clonally expanded and had lower generation probabilities. A few of the identified cytomegalovirus-associated TCR beta chains were confirmed in vitro to be specific for cytomegalovirus antigens. In a later genetic analysis, a missense DCLRE1C variant was associated with V-gene and J-gene trimming of TCR beta chains, and the association was replicated in an independent cohort. Most CMV-associated TCR beta chains appeared to be HLA-restricted in a later analysis, and the HLA associations seemed to be driven largely by CMV exposure. The classifier was reported to diagnose cytomegalovirus status with high specificity and sensitivity in both the original and validation cohorts.

The cohort comprised several hundred healthy bone marrow donors. Cohort members were all nominally healthy when sampled, although unrecorded immune exposures were likely present. CMV serostatus was recorded as positive for about 300 and negative for about half of the roughly 700 cohort members, whereas no CMV serostatus was recorded for the donor in question. A peripheral blood sample was collected from each donor, and TCR beta sequencing was performed on peripheral blood mononuclear cells. Genomic DNA was extracted from the blood cell samples with the Qiagen DNeasy Blood Extraction Kit. This clone was recorded a few times. The antigen this receptor binds is unknown. The input lacks base qualities; no much larger clone sits a single base away.

The chain uses TRBV5-4 and TRBJ1-2, with 8 central nucleotides matching TRBD1. The sequence came from a human donor in good health. The sequencing sample was made of PBMCs. The CDR3 region: CASSLTGNGRGLEGYTF. The bases read TGTGCCAGCAGCTTGACGGGTAATGGCAGGGGGCTTGAGGGCTACACCTTC.